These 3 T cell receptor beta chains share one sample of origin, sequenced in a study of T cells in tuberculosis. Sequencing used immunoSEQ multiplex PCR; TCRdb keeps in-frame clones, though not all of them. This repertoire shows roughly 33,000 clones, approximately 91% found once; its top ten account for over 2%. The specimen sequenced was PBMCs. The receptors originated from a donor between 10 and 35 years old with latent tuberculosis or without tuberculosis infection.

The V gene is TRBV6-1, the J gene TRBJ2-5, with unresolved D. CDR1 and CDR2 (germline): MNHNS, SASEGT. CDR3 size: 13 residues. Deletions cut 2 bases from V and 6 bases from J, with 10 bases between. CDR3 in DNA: TGTGCCAGCAGTGAAATCGAGAAGAAGACCCAGTACTTC. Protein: CASSEIEKKTQYF.

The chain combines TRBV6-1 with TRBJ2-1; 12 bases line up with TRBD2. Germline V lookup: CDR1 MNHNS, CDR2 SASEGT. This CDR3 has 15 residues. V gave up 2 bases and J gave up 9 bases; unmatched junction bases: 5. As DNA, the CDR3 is TGTGCCAGCAGTGAACTAGCGGGAGGGCTCAGTGAGCAGTTCTTC. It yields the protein CASSELAGGLSEQFF.

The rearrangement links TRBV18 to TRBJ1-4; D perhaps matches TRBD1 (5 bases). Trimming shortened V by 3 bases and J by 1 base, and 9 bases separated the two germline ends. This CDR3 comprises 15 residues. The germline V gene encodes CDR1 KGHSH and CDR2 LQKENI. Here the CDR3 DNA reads TGTGCCAGCTCACCGGCGGGGGGAACTAATGAAAAACTGTTTTTT. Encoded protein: CASSPAGGTNEKLFF.